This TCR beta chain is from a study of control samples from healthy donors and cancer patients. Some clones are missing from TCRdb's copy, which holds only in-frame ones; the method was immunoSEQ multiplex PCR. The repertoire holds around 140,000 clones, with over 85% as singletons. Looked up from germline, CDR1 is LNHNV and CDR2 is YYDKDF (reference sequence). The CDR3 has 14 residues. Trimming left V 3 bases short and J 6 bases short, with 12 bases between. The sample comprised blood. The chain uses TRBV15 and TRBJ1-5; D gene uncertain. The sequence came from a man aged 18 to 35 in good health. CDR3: CATSSSGSGQPQHF. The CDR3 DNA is TGTGCCACCAGCAGTTCAGGATCGGGTCAGCCCCAGCATTTT. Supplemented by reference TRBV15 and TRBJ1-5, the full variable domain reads DAMVIQNPRYQVTQFGKPVTLSCSQTLNHNVMYWYQQKSSQAPKLLFHYYDKDFNNEADTPDNFQSRRPNTSFCFLDIRSPGLGDTAMYLCATSSSGSGQPQHFGDGTRLSIL.